Below are 2 T cell receptor beta chains sequenced from a single sample in a study of cytotoxic CD8 clonotypes in ibrutinib-treated CLL. Clones were sequenced by immunoSEQ multiplex PCR, and TCRdb holds only the in-frame ones, with some missing. This table holds about 200,000 clones, over 65% found once. Sample: PBMCs, taken after 12 months of ibrutinib treatment. These receptors were obtained from a human donor with chronic lymphocytic leukemia.

The chain is built from TRBV30 and TRBJ1-5; D is possibly TRBD1 (6 bases). Germline loops: CDR1 GTSNPN, CDR2 SVGIG (reference sequence). The CDR3 totals 17 residues. V lost 2 bases and J lost 1, with 18 bases in between. Here the CDR3 reads CAWSFGGGPGSNQPQHF. The CDR3 DNA is TGTGCCTGGAGTTTCGGTGGGGGGCCCGGCAGCAATCAGCCCCAGCATTTT.

V is TRBV25-1 and J is TRBJ2-1, with D perhaps TRBD1 or TRBD2 (5 bases each). Germline CDR1 MGHDK, CDR2 SYGVNS. The CDR3 covers 12 residues. Trimming shortened V by 7 bases and J by 6 bases, and 10 bases separated the two germline ends. CDR3 in amino acids: CASNTGGNEQFF. In DNA form, the CDR3 reads TGTGCCAGCAACACTGGGGGCAATGAGCAGTTCTTC.